The clone carrying this T cell receptor beta chain came up a few times. Its antigen is undetermined. This entry comes from a study of shared clonotypes between healthy human individuals. Across the study: CD4 naive and memory got three plates each, CD8 naive two, CD8 memory one. Overall study results and limits: Compared with clonotypes that all four donors shared, non-shared clonotypes had lower generation probabilities. The diversity represented, both genetic and in exposure history, was limited by few donors. It was observed that roughly 5.1% of naive CD4 clonotypes were shared across several donors.

V lost 0 bases, J lost 3 bases, and 5 bases stayed unmatched. The CDR3 is 16 residues long. Germline CDR1 reads MGHRA; CDR2 reads YSYEKL. Sequencing was performed with immunoSEQ multiplex PCR; in TCRdb, only in-frame clones are kept and a portion is missing. The repertoire consists of about 1.1 million clones, with approximately 77% occurring once and the leading ten covering more than 0.85%. This sequence joins TRBV4-1 and TRBJ2-1; 7 nucleotides align to TRBD2. The sample consisted of memory CD4+ T cells from PBMCs. Documented subset: CD45RA-negative fraction. The sequence was collected from a man between 18 and 35 years old in good health. Some clones in this sample may be carry-over from other donors' samples. DNA for the CDR3: TGCGCCAGCAGCCAAGATCCGGGACTATTCTACAATGAGCAGTTCTTC. This sequence encodes CASSQDPGLFYNEQFF.